Listed here are 25 T cell receptor beta chains from one sample, sequenced in a study of CD8 T cells in Susac syndrome. An amount of RNA that ranged from roughly 0.5 to 1 ug was reverse transcribed with random hexamers. Each CDR3 protein is one row after TCRdb ran MiXCR on the immunoSEQ multiplex PCR reads. The data show 400,000 or so distinct CDR3 sequences, with more than 80% seen just once and more than 0.09% held by the top ten. Sequences were obtained from CD8+ T cells from PBMCs. These receptors were taken from a human donor with multiple sclerosis.

The V and J genes are TRBV18 and TRBJ2-2; no definite D call. CDR3 length: 18 amino acids. Trimming cost V 1 base and J 2 bases, with 17 bases left between them. Germline V gene data show CDR1 as KGHSH and CDR2 as LQKENI. CDR3 nucleotide sequence: TGTGCCAGCTCACCACTTCTGGACCGTAAACTTAACACCGGGGAGCTGTTTTTT. Translating gives CASSPLLDRKLNTGELFF.

CDR3 DNA sequence: TGTGCCAGCAGCTTATCGGATTTAGGCGGGTCCTACGAGCAGTACTTC. This codes for CASSLSDLGGSYEQYF. The rearrangement uses TRBV13 and TRBJ2-7; D may be TRBD2 (5 bases). Trimming cost V 2 bases and J 1 base, with 15 bases left between them. The CDR3 runs to 16 residues. Germline CDR1 and CDR2: PRHDT and FYEKMQ (reference sequence). The variable domain in full, completed from reference TRBV13 and TRBJ2-7, reads AAGVIQSPRHLIKEKRETATLKCYPIPRHDTVYWYQQGPGQDPQFLISFYEKMQSDKGSIPDRFSAQQFSDYHSELNMSSLELGDSALYFCASSLSDLGGSYEQYFGPGTRLTVT.

The chain combines TRBV6-1 with TRBJ1-1; no definite D call. Germline CDR1 is MNHNS and CDR2 is SASEGT. The CDR3 loop spans 14 amino acids. Trimming took 4 bases from V and 1 from J, leaving 10 bases between them. CDR3 loop: CASSALTANTEAFF. DNA of the CDR3: TGTGCCAGCAGTGCCCTGACCGCGAACACTGAAGCTTTCTTT.

This rearrangement joins TRBV6-1 to TRBJ1-1; 7 bases agree with TRBD1. This CDR3 is 16 amino acids long. V was clipped by 6 bases and J by 4 bases; unmatched bases: 14. Per germline, CDR1 MNHNS and CDR2 SASEGT. The CDR3 bases are TGTGCCAGCAGCCCCGTTAGGAGGGGGCTATTCACTGAAGCTTTCTTT. This translates into CASSPVRRGLFTEAFF.

This chain joins TRBV3-1 and TRBJ2-1, with D uncertain. The CDR3 length is 14 residues. Germline CDR1 and CDR2: LGHDT and YNNKEL (reference sequence). The ends were cut back, 0 bases at V and 4 bases at J, with 7 bases in the middle. As DNA, the CDR3 is TGTGCCAGCAGCCAAGATCCCGCGTACAATGAGCAGTTCTTC. It specifies CASSQDPAYNEQFF.

V usage is TRBV28 and J usage is TRBJ2-7; D call uncertain. From germline, CDR1 is MDHEN and CDR2 SYDVKM. The CDR3 is 12 residues long. The V gene lost 3 bases and the J gene lost 2 bases, with 5 bases spanning the gap. The CDR3 coding sequence is TGTGCCAGCAGTTTCCCCGCCTACGAGCAGTACTTC. Its translation: CASSFPAYEQYF. Full variable domain (rest looked up from reference TRBV28 and TRBJ2-7): DVKVTQSSRYLVKRTGEKVFLECVQDMDHENMFWYRQDPGLGLRLIYFSYDVKMKEKGDIPEGYSVSREKKERFSLILESASTNQTSMYLCASSFPAYEQYFGPGTRLTVT.

The chain joins TRBV28 to TRBJ1-3, with unresolved D. Looked up from germline, CDR1 is MDHEN and CDR2 is SYDVKM. V was clipped by 4 bases and J by 0 bases, with 13 bases between them. The CDR3 is 16 amino acids. Here the CDR3 reads CASSSATASSGNTIYF. CDR3 in DNA: TGTGCCAGCAGTTCAGCAACAGCGAGCTCTGGAAACACCATATATTTT.

This clonotype was seen a handful of times. The chain uses TRBV6-5 and TRBJ1-5; 7 bases map to TRBD1. The CDR3 loop spans 15 amino acids. Germline trimming cut 4 bases from V and 0 bases from J; bases unmatched to any gene: 3. Looked up from germline, CDR1 is MNHEY and CDR2 is SVGAGI. CDR3 sequence: CASSFTGDSNQPQHF. The DNA for the CDR3 is TGTGCCAGCAGTTTTACAGGGGATAGCAATCAGCCCCAGCATTTT.

This clonotype has more than one count but fewer than ten. This chain uses TRBV27 with TRBJ1-5; 10 nucleotides match TRBD1. Per germline, CDR1 MNHEY and CDR2 SMNVEV (reference sequence). V lost 0 bases and J lost 4; bases outside the gene matches: 3. The CDR3 totals 16 residues. The CDR3 sequence is CASSLSGQGGNQPQHF. CDR3 nucleotides: TGTGCCAGCAGTTTATCCGGACAGGGGGGGAATCAGCCCCAGCATTTT.

The chain carries TRBV19 and TRBJ1-1; unclear D gene. This CDR3 spans 15 amino acids. Trimming pared 5 bases from V and 1 base from J, leaving 14 bases between. Germline CDR1 and CDR2: LNHDA and SQIVND (reference sequence). For the CDR3, the DNA is TGTGCCAGTAGTGCAGGACCATCGGGGAACACTGAAGCTTTCTTT. It is translated as CASSAGPSGNTEAFF.

The chain employs TRBV27 and TRBJ1-1, with a tentative D call TRBD1 (5 bases). V lost 5 bases, J lost 4 bases, and 14 bases lay in between. There are 14 residues in the CDR3. The germline CDR1 and CDR2 sequences are MNHEY and SMNVEV (reference sequence). The CDR3 is CASSTDTPGTEAFF. In DNA, the CDR3 is TGTGCCAGCAGTACGGACACCCCGGGCACTGAAGCTTTCTTT.

The rearrangement uses TRBV5-1 and TRBJ1-2; D remains unclear. CDR3 length: 15 residues. Germline V lookup: CDR1 SGHRS, CDR2 YFSETQ. Trimming removed 0 bases from V and 4 bases from J, with 13 bases in between. The CDR3 is CASSLGRPIGYGYTF. CDR3 DNA: TGCGCCAGCAGCTTGGGTCGGCCCATTGGCTATGGCTACACCTTC. Using reference TRBV5-1 and TRBJ1-2 for the parts outside the CDR3, the full variable domain is KAGVTQTPRYLIKTRGQQVTLSCSPISGHRSVSWYQQTPGQGLQFLFEYFSETQRNKGNFPGRFSGRQFSNSRSEMNVSTLELGDSALYLCASSLGRPIGYGYTFGSGTRLTVV.

The chain links TRBV2 to TRBJ1-4; D uncertain. This CDR3 contains 17 residues. The germline V and J ends were trimmed by 1 base and 0 bases, with 12 bases remaining between them. Germline CDR1 and CDR2: SNHLY and FYNNEI. DNA for the CDR3: TGTGCCAGCAGTGAAGGTGGGGTGCGGGCAACTAATGAAAAACTGTTTTTT. This gives the protein CASSEGGVRATNEKLFF.

The gene calls are TRBV11-2 and TRBJ2-1; no firm D call. Germline values: CDR1 SGHAT, CDR2 FQNNGV. V was pared by 6 bases and J by 5 bases, with 17 bases between. The CDR3 is 15 amino acids. This chain's CDR3 is CASSHLDDGNNEQFF. DNA for the CDR3: TGTGCCAGCAGTCATTTGGACGACGGAAACAATGAGCAGTTCTTC.

The chain has TRBV24-1 and TRBJ2-1; a weak D match, TRBD2 (6 bases). V lost 1 base to trimming and J lost 7 bases, with 19 bases between them. This CDR3 comprises 17 residues. CDR1 KGHDR and CDR2 SFDVKD come from the germline V gene. CDR3 DNA: TGTGCCACCAGTGATTTCAAGGGACTCAATCTGACAAATGAGCAGTTCTTC. This translates into CATSDFKGLNLTNEQFF.

The chain couples TRBV5-4 to TRBJ2-3; 7 bases are shared with TRBD2. The CDR3 is 16 residues long. CDR1 and CDR2 (germline): SGHNT, YYREEE (reference sequence). The V segment lost 4 bases and the J segment 6 bases; nucleotides outside the gene matches: 14. Here the CDR3 reads CASSPDPSGLDDTQYF. The CDR3 DNA is TGTGCCAGCAGCCCAGACCCTAGCGGCCTAGATGATACGCAGTATTTT.

The gene calls are TRBV3-1 and TRBJ2-1; 14 bases are a match to TRBD2. Looked up from germline, CDR1 is LGHDT and CDR2 is YNNKEL (reference sequence). The junction had 5 bases not matched to a gene; V was cut back by 0 bases and J by 4 bases. The CDR3 loop spans 18 amino acids. The CDR3 is CASSQETSGREPYNEQFF. In nucleotides, the CDR3 is TGTGCCAGCAGCCAAGAGACTAGCGGGAGGGAACCTTACAATGAGCAGTTCTTC.

V is TRBV5-1 and J is TRBJ1-5, with D hard to call. The CDR3 is made up of 15 amino acids. The V gene lost 6 bases and the J gene lost 0 bases, with 13 bases spanning the gap. The V gene's germline CDR1 is SGHRS and CDR2 YFSETQ. CDR3 sequence: CASKPWIDSNQPQHF. CDR3 bases: TGCGCCAGCAAGCCCTGGATTGATAGCAATCAGCCCCAGCATTTT. Supplemented by reference TRBV5-1 and TRBJ1-5, the full variable domain reads KAGVTQTPRYLIKTRGQQVTLSCSPISGHRSVSWYQQTPGQGLQFLFEYFSETQRNKGNFPGRFSGRQFSNSRSEMNVSTLELGDSALYLCASKPWIDSNQPQHFGDGTRLSIL.

This chain uses TRBV28 with TRBJ2-1; D possibly matches TRBD1 or TRBD2 (5 bases each). CDR1 MDHEN and CDR2 SYDVKM come from the germline V gene. The CDR3 totals 13 residues. V lost 5 bases and J 6 bases, leaving 11 bases between the germline ends. The CDR3 sequence: CASSPQGPNEQFF. In nucleotides, the CDR3 is TGTGCCAGCAGTCCCCAGGGACCCAATGAGCAGTTCTTC.

V and J are TRBV27 and TRBJ1-5; the D is unclear. This CDR3 spans 12 amino acids. Germline CDR1 and CDR2: MNHEY and SMNVEV (reference sequence). The V and J ends lost 10 bases and 2 bases respectively, with 9 bases between them. In DNA, the CDR3 is TGTGCCACGGGGTTCGGCAATCAGCCCCAGCATTTT. It codes for CATGFGNQPQHF.

The chain combines TRBV30 with TRBJ2-7; 7 bases are shared with TRBD1. J gave up 0 bases and V 3 bases, and 5 bases lay outside the gene matches. The CDR3 loop spans 14 amino acids. CDR1 GTSNPN and CDR2 SVGIG come from the germline V gene (reference sequence). The DNA of the CDR3 is TGTGCCTGGAGCCGGGACAGCTTCTCCTACGAGCAGTACTTC. Residues: CAWSRDSFSYEQYF.

The chain employs TRBV19 and TRBJ1-1; D is ambiguous. The V gene's germline CDR1 is LNHDA and CDR2 SQIVND (reference sequence). V lost 6 bases to trimming and J lost 0 bases, with 5 bases between them. CDR3 length: 12 amino acids. The CDR3 spells CASRNLNTEAFF. The DNA for the CDR3 is TGTGCCAGTAGGAACCTGAACACTGAAGCTTTCTTT.

The V gene is TRBV24-1, the J gene TRBJ2-2, with a possible D match to TRBD1 (6 bases). With 2 bases removed from V and 6 bases from J, the gap between germline ends came to 12 bases. Looked up from germline, CDR1 is KGHDR and CDR2 is SFDVKD. This CDR3 has 15 residues. This chain's CDR3 is CATSDSDRSPGELFF. Here the CDR3 DNA reads TGTGCCACCAGTGATTCCGACAGGTCCCCCGGGGAGCTGTTTTTT.

The V and J genes are TRBV4-1 and TRBJ1-1; 7 nucleotides match TRBD1. Germline V lookup: CDR1 MGHRA, CDR2 YSYEKL. After removal of 4 bases from V and 0 bases from J, the junction contained 14 bases not matched to a gene. The CDR3 loop spans 18 amino acids. CDR3 amino acids: CASSLYPTGTDMNTEAFF. The DNA for the CDR3 is TGCGCCAGCAGCCTTTACCCTACCGGGACAGACATGAACACTGAAGCTTTCTTT.

This clonotype was observed once. The rearrangement joins TRBV28 to TRBJ2-7; possible D gene TRBD1, 6 bases. CDR1 is MDHEN and CDR2 is SYDVKM in the germline V gene. The CDR3 totals 15 residues. V lost 2 bases and J 6 bases, leaving 17 bases between the germline ends. The CDR3 region is CASSLPRDIAGEQYF. CDR3 nucleotide sequence: TGTGCCAGCAGTTTACCACGGGACATCGCCGGCGAGCAGTACTTC.